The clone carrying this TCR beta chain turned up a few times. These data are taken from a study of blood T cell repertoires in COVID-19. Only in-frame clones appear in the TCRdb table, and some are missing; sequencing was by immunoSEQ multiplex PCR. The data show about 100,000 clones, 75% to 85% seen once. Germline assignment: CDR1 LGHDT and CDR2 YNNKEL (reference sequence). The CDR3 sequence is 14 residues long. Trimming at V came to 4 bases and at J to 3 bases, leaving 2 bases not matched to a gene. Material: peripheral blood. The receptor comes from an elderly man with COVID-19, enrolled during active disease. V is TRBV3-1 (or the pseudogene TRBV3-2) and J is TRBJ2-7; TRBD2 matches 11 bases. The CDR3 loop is CASSRGTSGYEQYF. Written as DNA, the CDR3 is TGTGCCAGCAGCCGGGGGACTAGCGGCTACGAGCAGTACTTC.